The next 21 T cell receptor beta chains were all read from a single sample in a study of Graves' ophthalmopathy and Graves' hyperthyroidism. RNA transcripts were the source from which TCR beta CDR3 regions were amplified. First-round RT-PCR used HTBI primers; second-round multiplex PCR followed. From the multiplex PCR reads, TCRdb called clonotypes with MiXCR, one entry per CDR3 protein. Of 620,000 or so distinct CDR3 sequences in the sample, around a fifth were seen once. Material for sequencing was peripheral blood. The receptors derive from a woman aged 18-29 years with stable Graves' hyperthyroidism. Some clones in this sample may be carry-over from other donors' samples.

In its sample, this clonotype was seen many times. J is TRBJ2-5 and V is TRBV20-1; D gene uncertain. CDR1 is DFQATT and CDR2 is SNEGSKA in the germline V gene (reference sequence). The CDR3 loop spans 13 amino acids. V lost 0 bases to trimming and J lost 5 bases, with 10 bases between them. The CDR3 loop is CSARDPLAETQYF. The CDR3 DNA follows: TGCAGTGCTAGAGATCCCCTCGCGGAGACCCAGTACTTC.

For this clonotype: A much larger clone differs from this one at a single base, so this may be a read error. The chain uses TRBV5-1 and TRBJ1-1; no definite D call. CDR3 length equals 13 residues. Germline-derived CDR1 and CDR2 are SGHRS and YFSETQ. The CDR3 nucleotides read TGCGCCAGCAGCTCCACCGGGAGCCCTGAAGCTTGCTTT. It specifies CASSSTGSPEACF.

This clonotype was seen only a few times. The J gene is TRBJ2-5, the V gene TRBV6-2 or TRBV6-3, with 10 bases aligning to TRBD2. The V gene end was trimmed by 2 bases and the J gene end by 5 bases; junction bases not matched to a gene: 5. The CDR3 length is 15 residues. The germline V gene has CDR1 MNHEY and CDR2 SVGEGT. This chain's CDR3 is CASSYNGLAEETQYF. CDR3 coding DNA: TGTGCCAGCAGTTACAACGGACTAGCGGAGGAGACCCAGTACTTC.

The rearrangement uses TRBV3-1 and TRBJ2-2; D is ambiguous. The germline CDR1 and CDR2 sequences are LGHDT and YNNKEL (reference sequence). This CDR3 has 14 amino acids. The V and J ends lost 1 base and 4 bases respectively, with 7 bases between them. The CDR3 is CASSQGEGTGELFF. The CDR3 DNA reads as TGTGCCAGCAGCCAAGGGGAAGGCACCGGGGAGCTGTTTTTT.

There are many counts of this clonotype. The rearrangement links TRBV7-9 to TRBJ2-7; D is possibly TRBD1 (6 bases). This CDR3 spans 14 amino acids. The V end was cut by 4 bases, the J end by 1 base, with 11 bases between. Germline lookup yields CDR1 SEHNR and CDR2 FQNEAQ (reference sequence). CDR3 nucleotides: TGTGCCAGCAGCTCCCTCAGGGGTTCCTACGAGCAGTACTTC. This encodes CASSSLRGSYEQYF.

This clonotype was seen repeatedly, ten times or more. The junction does not match germline at one end; this may be a read error. The chain links TRBV6-4 to TRBJ1-5; D ambiguous. The CDR3 runs to 12 residues. Germline V gene lookup returns CDR1 MRHNA and CDR2 SNTAGT. CDR3 loop: CASSYSSQPQHF. DNA of the CDR3: TGTGCCAGCAGTTACTCCTCCCAGCCCCAGCATTTT.

This clonotype showed up many times. The V call is TRBV20-1, the J call TRBJ2-7; no firm D call. This CDR3 is built from 13 residues. CDR1 DFQATT and CDR2 SNEGSKA come from the germline V gene (reference sequence). With 3 bases removed from V and 2 bases from J, the gap between germline ends came to 11 bases. The CDR3 region is CSASERSTYEQYF. CDR3 nucleotide sequence: TGCAGTGCTAGTGAGAGGTCTACCTACGAGCAGTACTTC.

The table lists this clonotype with many counts. V usage is TRBV9 and J usage is TRBJ1-1, with 7 bases matching TRBD1. The CDR3 spans 14 residues. V was clipped by 3 bases and J by 3 bases; unmatched bases: 5. Germline assignment: CDR1 SGDLS and CDR2 YYNGEE. The CDR3 DNA reads TGTGCCAGCAGCGCGCTCCAGGGGGACACTGAAGCTTTCTTT. This translates into CASSALQGDTEAFF.

This clonotype has at least ten counts. The chain joins TRBV6-1 to TRBJ1-2, with D possibly TRBD1 on 5 matching bases. The CDR3 runs to 15 residues. The ends were cut back, 3 bases at V and 4 bases at J, with 15 bases in the middle. In germline, CDR1 is MNHNS, CDR2 SASEGT. The DNA for the CDR3 is TGTGCCAGCAGTGACAGGGAAGGGATGCTCTATGGCTACACCTTC. It codes for CASSDREGMLYGYTF.

This clonotype was seen ten or more times. The chain uses TRBV6-1 and TRBJ2-4; D is ambiguous. Trimming stripped 1 base from V and 9 bases from J, with 13 bases between. The CDR3 spans 14 residues. Germline V CDR1 and CDR2: MNHNS, SASEGT. CDR3 loop: CASSEGQASSIQYF. The CDR3 DNA is TGTGCCAGCAGTGAAGGTCAAGCCTCCAGCATTCAGTACTTC.

This clonotype was counted at least ten times. The chain combines TRBV15 with TRBJ2-7; 8 bases line up with TRBD1. The CDR3 contains 13 residues. Germline V gene lookup returns CDR1 LNHNV and CDR2 YYDKDF (reference sequence). J lost 3 bases, V lost 9 bases, and 7 bases had no gene match. CDR3 sequence reads: CATAGTGDYEQYF. The CDR3 region has the DNA TGTGCCACAGCCGGGACAGGTGACTACGAGCAGTACTTC.

This clonotype was detected ten times or more. The rearrangement links TRBV6-5 to TRBJ2-6, with D perhaps matching TRBD2 (6 bases). CDR1 is MNHEY, CDR2 SVGAGI, per germline. The V gene lost 0 bases and the J gene lost 3 bases, with 12 bases spanning the gap. The CDR3 covers 17 residues. The CDR3 nucleotides read TGTGCCAGCAGTTACTCGGATGGGGGAGGTGGGGCCAACGTCCTGACTTTC. Its translation: CASSYSDGGGGANVLTF.

At least ten counts were recorded for this clonotype. The chain employs TRBV12-3 or TRBV12-4 and TRBJ1-1; 7 nucleotides agree with TRBD1. CDR3 size: 15 residues. After removal of 6 bases from V and 4 bases from J, the junction contained 11 bases not matched to a gene. The CDR3 DNA sequence: TGTGCCAGCAGCTATCCGACAGGGCTGAGCACTGAAGCTTTCTTT. Translated, it gives CASSYPTGLSTEAFF.

The table lists this clonotype with many counts. J is TRBJ2-7 and V is TRBV12-3 or TRBV12-4; D may correspond to TRBD1 or TRBD2 (5 bases each). The V end was cut by 10 bases, the J end by 4 bases, with 14 bases between. CDR3 size: 12 residues. The CDR3 reads CATSKGSYEQYF. The CDR3 DNA sequence: TGTGCCACCTCGAAGGGGAGTTACGAGCAGTACTTC.

This clonotype has a count of ten or more. J is TRBJ1-2 and V is TRBV7-9; the match to TRBD1 covers 9 bases. V dropped 5 bases and J dropped 2; count of bases not matched to a gene: 6. CDR1 and CDR2 from the germline V gene are SEHNR and FQNEAQ (reference sequence). This CDR3 has 15 amino acids. In DNA, the CDR3 is TGTGCCAGCAGCGCACAAGGACAGGGGAACTATGGCTACACCTTC. It codes for CASSAQGQGNYGYTF.

The J gene is TRBJ1-1, the V gene TRBV19; tentatively, D is TRBD1 (6 bases). Germline V gives CDR1 LNHDA, CDR2 SQIVND (reference sequence). This CDR3 is built from 15 residues. Trimming cost V 5 bases and J 1 base, with 14 bases left between them. The CDR3 region is CASSFKTGWNTEAFF. The CDR3 nucleotides are TGTGCCAGTAGTTTCAAGACAGGTTGGAACACTGAAGCTTTCTTT.

The sample holds many counts of this clonotype. This rearrangement joins TRBV19 to TRBJ1-1; the D gene is possibly TRBD1 (6 bases). V lost 7 bases, J lost 7 bases, and 16 bases lay in between. Germline V lookup: CDR1 LNHDA, CDR2 SQIVND (reference sequence). The CDR3 covers 13 residues. The CDR3 DNA follows: TGTGCCAGTACCTCTACAGGGATCGGTGAAGCTTTCTTT. It translates to CASTSTGIGEAFF.

The chain employs TRBV27 and TRBJ1-2; no firm D call. Per germline, CDR1 MNHEY and CDR2 SMNVEV (reference sequence). The CDR3 totals 15 residues. V lost 2 bases and J 5 bases, leaving 15 bases between the germline ends. CDR3 nucleotide sequence: TGTGCCAGCAGTTTAGATACGCGCTTGGGGTATGGCTACACCTTC. Amino acids: CASSLDTRLGYGYTF.

Comment on this clonotype: A much larger clone lies one base from this, so it may be a read error. No conserved phenylalanine or tryptophan ends this CDR3, so it is likely a read error. The rearrangement links TRBV11-2 to TRBJ2-2; D is ambiguous. V lost 5 bases and J lost 3, with 10 bases in between. Germline-derived CDR1 and CDR2 are SGHAT and FQNNGV. This CDR3 contains 14 residues. The CDR3 region is CASSHTTYTGELFL. CDR3 nucleotides: TGTGCCAGCAGCCACACTACTTACACCGGGGAGCTGTTTTTG.

This clonotype was seen many times. The gene calls are TRBV20-1 and TRBJ2-7; possibly TRBD1 or TRBD2 for D (6 bases each). Germline CDR1 reads DFQATT; CDR2 reads SNEGSKA (reference sequence). V lost 3 bases to trimming and J lost 6 bases, with 15 bases between them. The CDR3 extends over 13 amino acids. The DNA of the CDR3 is TGCAGTGCTAGGGGGGCTGGGGGGAGCGAGCAGTACTTC. This translates into CSARGAGGSEQYF.

The gene calls are TRBV28 and TRBJ2-2; D is possibly TRBD1 or TRBD2 (5 bases each). Germline V lookup: CDR1 MDHEN, CDR2 SYDVKM. Trimming took off 7 bases at V and 6 bases at J, with 18 bases between the two ends. The CDR3 length is 15 residues. The CDR3 protein is CASNWGSRLAGELFF. Here the CDR3 DNA reads TGTGCCAGCAATTGGGGGAGTAGGTTGGCCGGGGAGCTGTTTTTT.